The sequence of this T cell receptor (beta chain) was determined in a study of radiation and T cells in renal cell carcinoma. Data came from immunoSEQ multiplex PCR; TCRdb stores just in-frame clones and leaves some out. The data show about 170,000 clones, about nine tenths seen once. With regard to this clone: The antigen is not known.

Overall study results and limits: Top tumor clonotypes rose in blood 2 weeks post-radiation, then contracted.

Germline values: CDR1 LNHDA, CDR2 SQIVND (reference sequence). The CDR3 has 14 amino acids. Trimming removed 2 bases from V and 1 base from J, with 8 bases in between. Time point noted: blood 4 weeks post-SBRT, at nephrectomy. Treatment of the sample: 15 Gy SBRT to primary tumor, nephrectomy 4 weeks later. Radiation-treated patients gave blood at baseline, week 2 and week 4. This clonotype was obtained from a woman aged 50 to 65 with renal cell carcinoma. The input for sequencing was blood, taken from a patient whose treatment included radiotherapy and nephrectomy. V usage is TRBV19 and J usage is TRBJ1-1; D not resolved. CDR3 region: CASSIQQANTEAFF. The CDR3 DNA sequence: TGTGCCAGTAGTATACAACAAGCGAACACTGAAGCTTTCTTT.